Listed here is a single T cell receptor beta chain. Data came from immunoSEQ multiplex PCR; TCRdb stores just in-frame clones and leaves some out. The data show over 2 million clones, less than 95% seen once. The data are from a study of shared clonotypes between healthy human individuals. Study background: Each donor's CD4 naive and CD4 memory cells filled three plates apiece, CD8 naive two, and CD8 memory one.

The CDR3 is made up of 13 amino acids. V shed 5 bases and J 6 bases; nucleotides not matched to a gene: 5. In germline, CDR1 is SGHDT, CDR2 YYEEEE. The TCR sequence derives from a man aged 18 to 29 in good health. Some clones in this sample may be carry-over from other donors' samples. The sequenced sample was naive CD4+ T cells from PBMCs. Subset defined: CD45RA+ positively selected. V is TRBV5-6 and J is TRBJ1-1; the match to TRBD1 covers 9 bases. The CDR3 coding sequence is TGTGCCAGCAGTCGGACAGGGGCGTCTGAAGCTTTCTTT. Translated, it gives CASSRTGASEAFF.